The present T cell receptor (beta chain) was sequenced within a study of T cell responses to AZD1222 COVID-19 vaccine. The CDR3 is 14 amino acids. CDR1 SGHTA and CDR2 FQGTGA come from the germline V gene. The germline V and J ends were trimmed by 4 bases and 8 bases, with 12 bases remaining between them. Repertoires were generated with immunoSEQ multiplex PCR, while TCRdb's copy carries only in-frame clones and drops some. The table shows about 200,000 clones, with approximately 95% occurring only once. The chain combines TRBV7-3 with TRBJ1-6; TRBD1 is a possible D gene (5 bases). The sequencing here drew on peripheral blood, taken 28 days after the second AZD1222 dose. The receptor was isolated from an adult who received the AZD1222 COVID-19 vaccine. The CDR3 protein is CASSSGLADSPLHF. Here the CDR3 DNA reads TGTGCCAGCAGCTCGGGACTGGCGGATTCACCCCTCCACTTT.